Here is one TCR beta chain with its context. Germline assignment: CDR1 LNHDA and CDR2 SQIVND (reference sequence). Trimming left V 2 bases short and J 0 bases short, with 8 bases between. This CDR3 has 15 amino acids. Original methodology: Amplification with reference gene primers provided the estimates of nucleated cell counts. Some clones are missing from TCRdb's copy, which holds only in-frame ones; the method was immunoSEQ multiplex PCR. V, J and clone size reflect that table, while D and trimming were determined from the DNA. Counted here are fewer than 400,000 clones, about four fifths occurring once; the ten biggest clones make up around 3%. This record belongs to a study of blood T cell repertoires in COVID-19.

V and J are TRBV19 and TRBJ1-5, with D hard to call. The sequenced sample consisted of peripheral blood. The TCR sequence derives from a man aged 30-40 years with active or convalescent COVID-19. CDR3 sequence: CASSINTDSNQPQHF. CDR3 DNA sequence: TGTGCCAGTAGTATAAACACCGATAGCAATCAGCCCCAGCATTTT. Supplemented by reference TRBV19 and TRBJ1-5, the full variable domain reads DGGITQSPKYLFRKEGQNVTLSCEQNLNHDAMYWYRQDPGQGLRLIYYSQIVNDFQKGDIAEGYSVSREKKESFPLTVTSAQKNPTAFYLCASSINTDSNQPQHFGDGTRLSIL.